This TCR beta chain was sequenced in a study of blood T cell repertoires in COVID-19. Turning to the study itself: From T cells, B-cell-depleted T cells, or PBMCs came the material, which was cDNA or gDNA.

V was cut by 6 bases and J by 5 bases, with 10 bases left in between. The CDR3 loop spans 12 amino acids. Sequencing used immunoSEQ multiplex PCR; TCRdb keeps in-frame clones, though not all of them. The sample has approximately 330,000 clones; roughly 90% are singletons. Seattle patients were enrolled during active infection and followed longitudinally. The J gene is TRBJ2-5, the V gene TRBV12-3 or TRBV12-4, with D uncertain. Sample: peripheral blood. The clonotype comes from a man aged 25 to 45 with COVID-19, enrolled during active disease. The CDR3 reads CASSNLVETQYF. The CDR3 region has the DNA TGTGCCAGCAGCAATTTAGTCGAGACCCAGTACTTC.